A single sample gave rise to the 17 T cell receptor beta chains below, sequenced in a study of T cell repertoires in MIS-A myocarditis. The repertoire was sequenced with immunoSEQ multiplex PCR; TCRdb's copy has only in-frame clones and lacks some. The table shows 15,000 or so clones, with roughly 81% occurring only once. The sequencing input was left ventricle heart tissue obtained at autopsy. The receptors come from a man younger than 35 with fulminant myocarditis from multisystem inflammatory syndrome in adults (MIS-A) after COVID-19.

This chain joins TRBV24-1 and TRBJ2-1; 10 bases agree with TRBD1. Germline V gives CDR1 KGHDR, CDR2 SFDVKD. CDR3 length: 15 amino acids. Unmatched junction bases numbered 5, after V lost 6 bases and J lost 4 bases. CDR3 nucleotides: TGTGCCACCAGTTCGGACAGGGGGTCTTACAATGAGCAGTTCTTC. Translating it yields CATSSDRGSYNEQFF.

This clone has only one observation. This rearrangement joins TRBV5-1 to TRBJ2-4; D might be TRBD1 (6 bases). This CDR3 has 15 residues. The V end was cut by 2 bases, the J end by 1 base, with 10 bases between. The germline gives CDR1 SGHRS, CDR2 YFSETQ. The CDR3 region has the DNA TGCGCCAGCAGCTTCGACCAGGGGGCCAAAAACATTCAGTACTTC. Its protein product is CASSFDQGAKNIQYF.

This chain connects TRBV27 to TRBJ2-3; TRBD1 aligns across 8 bases. The V gene end was trimmed by 5 bases and the J gene end by 9 bases; junction bases not matched to a gene: 7. Germline assignment: CDR1 MNHEY and CDR2 SMNVEV (reference sequence). There are 13 residues in the CDR3. As DNA, the CDR3 is TGTGCCAGCAGTATTGGACAGGGTAGGACGCAGTATTTT. It encodes CASSIGQGRTQYF.

V usage is TRBV21-1 and J usage is TRBJ2-7; the table's D gene call, TRBD1, was not cross checked with the DNA. TRBV21-1 is recorded as a pseudogene. CDR3 length equals 17 residues. As DNA, the CDR3 is TGTGCCAGCAGCCCCAGGGGGCCTAAATGTCGTGCTGACGAGCAGTACTTC. This translates into CASSPRGPKCRADEQYF.

The chain recombines TRBV5-1 with TRBJ1-4; D may be TRBD1 (5 bases). CDR1 and CDR2 (germline): SGHRS, YFSETQ. V was cut by 0 bases and J by 7 bases, with 16 bases left in between. The CDR3 covers 16 residues. The CDR3 loop is CASSLAMGLGREKLFF. CDR3 sequence (DNA): TGCGCCAGCAGCTTGGCGATGGGACTTGGGCGTGAAAAACTGTTTTTT.

The chain employs TRBV4-3 and TRBJ2-5, with 8 bases identical to TRBD1. The CDR3 is 17 residues long. Unmatched junction bases numbered 9, after V lost 1 base and J lost 2 bases. Germline CDR1 and CDR2: LGHNA and YSLEER. CDR3 protein: CASSQGTGQTIQETQYF. DNA for the CDR3: TGCGCCAGCAGCCAAGGGACAGGGCAAACCATACAAGAGACCCAGTACTTC.

The chain carries TRBV15 and TRBJ1-5; possible D gene TRBD1, 6 bases. The V end was cut by 1 base, the J end by 0 bases, with 10 bases between. This CDR3 contains 16 residues. Germline loops: CDR1 LNHNV, CDR2 YYDKDF (reference sequence). In DNA, the CDR3 is TGTGCCACCAGCAGAGTTACAGGGTTTAGCAATCAGCCCCAGCATTTT. This encodes CATSRVTGFSNQPQHF.

The chain links TRBV27 to TRBJ2-7; 8 bases map to TRBD1. V was pared by 6 bases and J by 3 bases, with 4 bases of the junction left unmatched. From germline, CDR1 is MNHEY and CDR2 SMNVEV (reference sequence). CDR3 length: 13 residues. Here the CDR3 reads CASRPGGGYEQYF. The CDR3 DNA sequence: TGTGCCAGCAGACCAGGGGGCGGCTACGAGCAGTACTTC.

With respect to this clone: One junction end disagrees with the germline gene, perhaps due to a read error. This rearrangement joins TRBV23-1 to TRBJ1-6; the match to TRBD1 covers 8 bases. TRBV23-1 is sorted into the ORF group, with uncertain function. This CDR3 spans 15 amino acids. CDR3 loop: CASSHLGTGPTLRDF. CDR3 DNA sequence: TGCGCCAGCAGTCATTTGGGGACAGGACCCACCCTCCGAGACTTT.

The rearrangement uses TRBV15 and TRBJ1-4; D call uncertain. The CDR3 extends over 15 amino acids. Deletions cut 5 bases from V and 0 bases from J, with 10 bases between. Germline lookup yields CDR1 LNHNV and CDR2 YYDKDF (reference sequence). The CDR3 is CATSDETATNEKLFF. In nucleotides, the CDR3 is TGTGCCACCAGCGATGAAACTGCAACTAATGAAAAACTGTTTTTT.

The chain employs TRBV15 and TRBJ2-2; D unresolved. The V gene's germline CDR1 is LNHNV and CDR2 YYDKDF (reference sequence). Between the trimmed V and J ends, which lost 5 bases and 1 base, there was a span of 8 bases. The CDR3 length is 14 residues. The DNA for the CDR3 is TGTGCCACCAGCGGGCGGAGGAACACCGGGGAGCTGTTTTTT. It translates to CATSGRRNTGELFF.

The rearrangement links TRBV27 to TRBJ2-5; D possibly matches TRBD1 or TRBD2 (6 bases each). The CDR3 runs to 15 residues. CDR1 MNHEY and CDR2 SMNVEV come from the germline V gene (reference sequence). V lost 4 bases to trimming and J lost 4 bases, with 16 bases between them. CDR3 protein: CASSSILRGAETQYF. The CDR3 DNA follows: TGTGCCAGCAGTTCAATCCTGAGGGGGGCAGAGACCCAGTACTTC.

This chain uses TRBV6-2 or TRBV6-3 with TRBJ2-1; 7 bases map to TRBD1. The CDR3 totals 15 residues. V lost 6 bases, J lost 3 bases, and 8 bases stayed unmatched. Germline V gene data show CDR1 as MNHEY and CDR2 as SVGEGT. CDR3 nucleotide sequence: TGTGCCAGCAGCCTCGGGACAGTACGCTACAATGAGCAGTTCTTC. It is translated as CASSLGTVRYNEQFF.

The V gene is TRBV28, the J gene TRBJ1-2, with D unclear. Per germline, CDR1 MDHEN and CDR2 SYDVKM. V was clipped by 8 bases and J by 4 bases, with 14 bases between them. The CDR3 runs 13 residues. DNA of the CDR3: TGTGCCAGCGGAAACTCCGGAGCCTATGGCTACACCTTC. Residues: CASGNSGAYGYTF.

This chain uses TRBV10-1 with TRBJ1-5; D is uncertain. The V end was cut by 3 bases, the J end by 4 bases, with 7 bases between. The CDR3 spans 13 residues. Looked up from germline, CDR1 is WNHNN and CDR2 is SYGVQD (reference sequence). The CDR3 here is CASSDYGNQPQHF. The CDR3 bases are TGCGCCAGCAGTGACTACGGTAATCAGCCCCAGCATTTT.

The table lists this clone with a count of one. The chain joins TRBV24-1 to TRBJ2-7, with TRBD1 identical over 9 bases. Germline V CDR1 and CDR2: KGHDR, SFDVKD. Trimming took 5 bases from V and 9 from J; bases not matched to a gene: 10. The CDR3 contains 14 residues. This CDR3 reads CATSGWDRVKGQYF. CDR3 nucleotide sequence: TGTGCCACCAGTGGTTGGGACAGGGTCAAGGGGCAGTACTTC.

The chain uses TRBV7-2 and TRBJ1-2; 7 bases map to TRBD1. Germline values: CDR1 SGHTA, CDR2 FQGNSA. CDR3 length: 13 amino acids. V was clipped by 5 bases and J by 6 bases; unmatched bases: 6. CDR3 region: CASSVRGTDGYTF. The DNA of the CDR3 is TGTGCCAGCAGCGTCCGAGGGACAGATGGCTACACCTTC.